What follows are 5 T cell receptor beta chains derived from one specimen sequenced in a study of blood T cell repertoires in COVID-19. Sequenced by immunoSEQ multiplex PCR; TCRdb stores in-frame clones only, minus some. The table has 30,000 to 50,000 clones, more than 70% seen once; the top ten hold about 4.1%. Material for sequencing was peripheral blood. These receptors all come from a man aged 55 to 70 with acute or convalescent COVID-19.

The chain joins TRBV2 to TRBJ2-7, with 7 bases lining up with TRBD1. Germline CDR1 SNHLY, CDR2 FYNNEI. J gave up 5 bases and V 7 bases, and 14 bases lay outside the gene matches. The length of the CDR3 is 15 residues. This CDR3 is CASITLSGTANEQYF. In nucleotides, the CDR3 is TGTGCCAGCATCACCCTGAGTGGGACAGCCAACGAGCAGTACTTC.

The V call is TRBV2, the J call TRBJ2-3; the match to TRBD1 covers 9 bases. Germline CDR1 and CDR2: SNHLY and FYNNEI. J gave up 8 bases and V 3 bases, and 9 bases lay outside the gene matches. The CDR3 consists of 15 residues. CDR3 residues: CASSEVTGGKGTQYF. DNA of the CDR3: TGTGCCAGCAGTGAGGTGACAGGGGGTAAGGGTACGCAGTATTTT.

V and J are TRBV10-3 and TRBJ2-2; D unresolved. Germline V CDR1 and CDR2: ENHRY, SYGVKD. This CDR3 has 14 residues. V lost 6 bases and J 1 base, leaving 9 bases between the germline ends. CDR3 bases: TGTGCCATCAGAGCGAACCAGAACACCGGGGAGCTGTTTTTT. Translated: CAIRANQNTGELFF.

The gene calls are TRBV27 and TRBJ1-6; D call uncertain. V was trimmed by 6 bases and J by 0 bases, leaving 6 bases between them. Looked up from germline, CDR1 is MNHEY and CDR2 is SMNVEV (reference sequence). This CDR3 has 14 residues. DNA of the CDR3: TGTGCCAGCAGCCCGAGCTCCTATAATTCACCCCTCCACTTT. This sequence encodes CASSPSSYNSPLHF.

This clone is medium-sized in the sample. The V gene is TRBV5-1, the J gene TRBJ2-2, with D tentatively TRBD1 (7 bases). This CDR3 region has 15 residues. The germline V gene has CDR1 SGHRS and CDR2 YFSETQ. V lost 3 bases, J lost 5 bases, and 14 bases lay in between. The CDR3 is CASSSRGVETGELFF. The CDR3 nucleotides read TGCGCCAGCAGCTCCAGGGGGGTGGAGACCGGGGAGCTGTTTTTT.